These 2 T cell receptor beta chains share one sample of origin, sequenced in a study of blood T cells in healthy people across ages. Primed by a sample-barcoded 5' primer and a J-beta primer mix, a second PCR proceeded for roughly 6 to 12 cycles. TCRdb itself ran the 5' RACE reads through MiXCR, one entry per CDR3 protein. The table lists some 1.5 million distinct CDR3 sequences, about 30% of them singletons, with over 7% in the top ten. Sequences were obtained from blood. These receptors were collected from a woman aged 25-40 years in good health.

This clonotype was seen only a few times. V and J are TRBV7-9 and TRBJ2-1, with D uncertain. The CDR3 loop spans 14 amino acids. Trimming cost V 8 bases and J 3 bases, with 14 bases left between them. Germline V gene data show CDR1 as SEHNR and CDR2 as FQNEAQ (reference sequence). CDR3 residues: CASGPPPSYNEQFF. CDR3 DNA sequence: TGTGCCAGCGGCCCTCCCCCTAGCTACAATGAGCAGTTCTTC.

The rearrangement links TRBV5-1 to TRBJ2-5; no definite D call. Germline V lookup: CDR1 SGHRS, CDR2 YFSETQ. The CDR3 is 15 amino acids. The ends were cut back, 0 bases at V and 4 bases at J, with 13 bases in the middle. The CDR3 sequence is CASSLAQPNRETQYF. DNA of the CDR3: TGCGCCAGCAGCTTGGCACAGCCCAACCGAGAGACCCAGTACTTC.